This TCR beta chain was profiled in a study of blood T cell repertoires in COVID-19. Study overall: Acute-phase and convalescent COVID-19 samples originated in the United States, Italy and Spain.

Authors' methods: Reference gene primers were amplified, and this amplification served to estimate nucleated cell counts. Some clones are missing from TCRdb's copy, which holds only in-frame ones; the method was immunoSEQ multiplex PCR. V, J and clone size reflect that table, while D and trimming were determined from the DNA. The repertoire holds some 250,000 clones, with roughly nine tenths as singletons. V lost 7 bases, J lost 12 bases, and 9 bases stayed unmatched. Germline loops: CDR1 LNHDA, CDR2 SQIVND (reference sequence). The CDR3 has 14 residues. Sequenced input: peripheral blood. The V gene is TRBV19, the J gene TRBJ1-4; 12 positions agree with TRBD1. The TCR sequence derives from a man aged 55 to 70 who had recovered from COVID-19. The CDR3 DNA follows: TGTGCCAGTACCGTAACCGGGACAGGGGGCGAACTGTTTTTT. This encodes CASTVTGTGGELFF.